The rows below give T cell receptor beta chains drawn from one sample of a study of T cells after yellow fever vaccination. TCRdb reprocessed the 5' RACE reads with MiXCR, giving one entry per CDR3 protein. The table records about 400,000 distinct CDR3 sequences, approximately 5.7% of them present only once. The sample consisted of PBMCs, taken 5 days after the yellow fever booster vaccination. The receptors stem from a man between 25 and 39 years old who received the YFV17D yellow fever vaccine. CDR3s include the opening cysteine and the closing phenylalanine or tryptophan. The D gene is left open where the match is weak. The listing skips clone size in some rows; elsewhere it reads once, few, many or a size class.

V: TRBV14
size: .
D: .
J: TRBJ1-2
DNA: TGTGCCAGCAGCCCCCGGATGGGGGATGGCTACACCTTC
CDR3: CASSPRMGDGYTF

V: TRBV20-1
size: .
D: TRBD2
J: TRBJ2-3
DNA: TGCAGTGCTAGTCGGCGGGAGCATCTCACAGATACGCAGTATTTT
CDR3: CSASRREHLTDTQYF

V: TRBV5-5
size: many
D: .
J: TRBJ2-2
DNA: TGTGCCAGCAGCTTGACAGAAAACACCGGGGAGCTGTTTTTT
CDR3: CASSLTENTGELFF

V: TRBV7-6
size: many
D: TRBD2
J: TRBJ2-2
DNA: TGTGCCAGCAGCTTAACCGCGGGAGCCGGGGAGCTGTTTTTT
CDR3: CASSLTAGAGELFF

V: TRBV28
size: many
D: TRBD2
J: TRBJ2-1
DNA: TGTGCCAGCAGTTTCCTAGCGGGAGGTGACAATGAGCAGTTCTTC
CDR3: CASSFLAGGDNEQFF

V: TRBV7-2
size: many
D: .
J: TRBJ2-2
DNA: TGTGCCAGCAGCTTAGCCGGGCACACCGGGGAGCTGTTTTTT
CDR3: CASSLAGHTGELFF

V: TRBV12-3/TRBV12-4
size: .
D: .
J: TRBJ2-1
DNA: TGTGCCAGCAGTTTAGAGCTACTAACCTACAATGAGCAGTTCTTC
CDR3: CASSLELLTYNEQFF

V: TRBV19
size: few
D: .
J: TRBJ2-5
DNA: TGTGCCAGTAGAGAAGGGACTTACCAAGAGACCCAGTACTTC
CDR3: CASREGTYQETQYF

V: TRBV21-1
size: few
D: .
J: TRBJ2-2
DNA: TGTGCCAGCAGTAGAGGACAGATGGCGAACACCGGGGAGCTGTTTTTT
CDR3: CASSRGQMANTGELFF

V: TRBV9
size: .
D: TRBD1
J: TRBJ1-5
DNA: TGTGCCAGCAGCGTAGGGGGGACAGGGCATCAGCCCCAGCATTTT
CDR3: CASSVGGTGHQPQHF

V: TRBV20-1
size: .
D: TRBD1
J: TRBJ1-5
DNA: TGCAGTGCTACCCCCCCCGGGACAGCAAATCAGCCCCAGCATTTT
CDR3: CSATPPGTANQPQHF

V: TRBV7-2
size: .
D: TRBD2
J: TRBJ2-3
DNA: TGTGCCAGCAGCTTCACGACTAGCGGGGGGACAGATACGCAGTATTTT
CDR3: CASSFTTSGGTDTQYF

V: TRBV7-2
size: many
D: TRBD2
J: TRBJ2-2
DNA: TGTGCCAGCAGCCCAGGGGCTAGCGGGAGAATTACCGGGGAGCTGTTTTTT
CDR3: CASSPGASGRITGELFF

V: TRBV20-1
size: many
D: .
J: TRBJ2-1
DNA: TGCAGTGCAGGGGGTTACAATGAGCAGTTCTTC
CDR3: CSAGGYNEQFF

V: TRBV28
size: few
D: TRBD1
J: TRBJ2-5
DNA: TGTGCCAGCAGATCCCCGGGACAGGGGCCGATCGAGACCCAGTACTTC
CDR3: CASRSPGQGPIETQYF

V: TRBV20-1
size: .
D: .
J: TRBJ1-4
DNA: TGCAGTGCTCACGCGGACAGTATGAGTGAAAAACTGTTTTTT
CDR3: CSAHADSMSEKLFF

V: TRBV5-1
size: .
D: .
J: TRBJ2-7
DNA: TGCGCCAGCAGCTTGCCAACTCAGGGCTACGAGCAGTACTTC
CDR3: CASSLPTQGYEQYF

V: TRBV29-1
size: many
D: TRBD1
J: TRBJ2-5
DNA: TGCAGCGTTGAAGTTTGGGGGGGGACAGGGCGGGAGACCCAGTACTTC
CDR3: CSVEVWGGTGRETQYF

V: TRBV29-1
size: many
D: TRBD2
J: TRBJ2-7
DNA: TGCAGCGTTGCCTTAGCGGGACGCCCTACCTACGAGCAGTACTTC
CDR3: CSVALAGRPTYEQYF

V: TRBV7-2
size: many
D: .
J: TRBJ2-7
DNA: TGTGCCAGCAGTCAGTCAGTGGGGGCCGGTTACGAGCAGTACTTC
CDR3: CASSQSVGAGYEQYF

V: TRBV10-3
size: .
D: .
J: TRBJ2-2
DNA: TGTGCCATCAGTGAATTCGGCGGGACGAACACCGGGGAGCTGTTTTTT
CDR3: CAISEFGGTNTGELFF

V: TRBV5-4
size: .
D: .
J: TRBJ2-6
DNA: TGTGCCAGCAGCCCTCTCCCGAGGGCTGGGGCCAACGTCCTGACTTTC
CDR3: CASSPLPRAGANVLTF

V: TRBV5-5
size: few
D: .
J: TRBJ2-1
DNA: TGTGCCAGCAGCTTGGATCCCCTACTTTACAATGAGCAGTTCTTC
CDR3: CASSLDPLLYNEQFF

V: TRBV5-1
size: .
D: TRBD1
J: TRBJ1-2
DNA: TGCGCCAGCAGTTTCGACAGGGTTGGCGGCTACACCTTC
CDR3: CASSFDRVGGYTF

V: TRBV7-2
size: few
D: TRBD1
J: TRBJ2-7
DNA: TGTGCCAGCAGCTTAGACAGGGGCCCGCAGTACTTC
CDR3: CASSLDRGPQYF

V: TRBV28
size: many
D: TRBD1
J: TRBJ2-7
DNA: TGTGCCAGCAGTTTCTTTACAGGGGAGCCTCACTACGAGCAGTACTTC
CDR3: CASSFFTGEPHYEQYF

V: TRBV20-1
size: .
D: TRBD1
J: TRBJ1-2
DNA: TGCAGTGCTAGACAGGGGGCCTATGGCTACACCTTC
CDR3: CSARQGAYGYTF

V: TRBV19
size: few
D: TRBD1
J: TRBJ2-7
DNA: TGTGCCAGTAGCGTTACCGGGACAGGGGCCTACGAGCAGTACTTC
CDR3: CASSVTGTGAYEQYF

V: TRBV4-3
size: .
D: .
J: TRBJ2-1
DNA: TGCGCCAGCAGCCAAACCGCGCGAAGCTCCTACAATGAGCAGTTCTTC
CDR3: CASSQTARSSYNEQFF

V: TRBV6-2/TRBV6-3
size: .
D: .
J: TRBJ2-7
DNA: TGTGCCAGCAGTACCTTCGACGAGCAGTACTTC
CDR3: CASSTFDEQYF

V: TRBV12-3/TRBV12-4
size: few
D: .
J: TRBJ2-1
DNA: TGTGCCAGCAGTTTAATGCTGATTTCGGATGAGCAGTTCTTC
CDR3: CASSLMLISDEQFF

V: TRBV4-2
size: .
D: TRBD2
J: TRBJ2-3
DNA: TGTGCCAGCAGCCAAAGACTAGCGGGAGAAGATACGCAGTATTTT
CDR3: CASSQRLAGEDTQYF

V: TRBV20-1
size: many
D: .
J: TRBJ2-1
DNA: TGCAGTGCTAGAGTTGGTTCCTACAATGAGCAGTTCTTC
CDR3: CSARVGSYNEQFF

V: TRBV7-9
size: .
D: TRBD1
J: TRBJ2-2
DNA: TGTGCCAGCAGCTTAGGGTTGGGACAGGGGCGCACCGGGGAGCTGTTTTTT
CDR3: CASSLGLGQGRTGELFF

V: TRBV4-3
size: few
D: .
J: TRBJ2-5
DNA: TGCGCCAGCAGCCAAGATTGGCTCGGCGAGACCCAGTACTTC
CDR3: CASSQDWLGETQYF

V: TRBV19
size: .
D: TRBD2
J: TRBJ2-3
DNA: TGTGCCAGTAGTGCGACTAGCGGGAGTATAACAGATACGCAGTATTTT
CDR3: CASSATSGSITDTQYF

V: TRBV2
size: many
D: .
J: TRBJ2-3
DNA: TGTGCCAGCACCGAGTCCAACCCCAACACAGATACGCAGTATTTT
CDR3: CASTESNPNTDTQYF

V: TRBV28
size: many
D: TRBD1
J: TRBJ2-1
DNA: TGTGCCAGTCGACAGGGGTCCGGCTCCTACAATGAGCAGTTCTTC
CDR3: CASRQGSGSYNEQFF

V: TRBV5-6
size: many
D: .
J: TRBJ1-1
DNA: TGTGCCAGCAGCGCCACCACTGAAGCTTTCTTT
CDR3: CASSATTEAFF

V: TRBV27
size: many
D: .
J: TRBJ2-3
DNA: TGTGCCAGCGCCAATCTACTCCTCAGCACAGATACGCAGTATTTT
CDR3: CASANLLLSTDTQYF

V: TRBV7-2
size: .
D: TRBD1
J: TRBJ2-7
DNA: TGTGCCAGCAGCCTTTGGACAGGACCCCTTGAGCAGTACTTC
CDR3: CASSLWTGPLEQYF

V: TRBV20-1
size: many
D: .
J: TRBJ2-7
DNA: TGCAGTGGGGGGAGGTCCTACGAGCAGTACTTC
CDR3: CSGGRSYEQYF

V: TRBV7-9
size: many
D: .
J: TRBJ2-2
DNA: TGTGCCAGCAGCCCCGCCAGTGGCACCGGGGAGCTGTTTTTT
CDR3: CASSPASGTGELFF

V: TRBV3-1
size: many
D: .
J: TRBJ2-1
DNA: TGTGCCAGCAGCCAAGGGGGCGGGAACAATGAGCAGTTCTTC
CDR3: CASSQGGGNNEQFF

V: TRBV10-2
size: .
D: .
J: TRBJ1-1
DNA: TGCGCCAGCAGAGTAATGGGCGAGGCTTTCTTT
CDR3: CASRVMGEAFF

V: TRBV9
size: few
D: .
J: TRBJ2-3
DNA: TGTGCCAGCAGCGTAGCTGGGCTAGATACAGATACGCAGTATTTT
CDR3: CASSVAGLDTDTQYF

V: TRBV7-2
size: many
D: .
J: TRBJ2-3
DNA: TGTGCCAGCAGCTTGAAAGCGGGCACAGATACGCAGTATTTT
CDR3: CASSLKAGTDTQYF

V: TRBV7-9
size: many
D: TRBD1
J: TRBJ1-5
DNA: TGTGCCAGCTCTCCAGGGGGTGATCGGCCCCAGCATTTT
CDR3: CASSPGGDRPQHF

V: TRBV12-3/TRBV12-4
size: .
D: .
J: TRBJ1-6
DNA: TGTGCCAGCAGTTTCGGGTACAGGGATAATTCACCCCTCCACTTT
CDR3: CASSFGYRDNSPLHF

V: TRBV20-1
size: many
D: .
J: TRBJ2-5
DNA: TGCAGTGCTACGTTCCCGGGGACTTCAGCCCAGTACTTC
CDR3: CSATFPGTSAQYF

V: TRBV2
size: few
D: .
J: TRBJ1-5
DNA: TGTGCCAGCAGTGGCGATTTAGGCCAGCCCCAGCATTTT
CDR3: CASSGDLGQPQHF

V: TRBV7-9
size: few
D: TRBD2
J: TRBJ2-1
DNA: TGTGCCAGCAGCTTAGCGGTAGGGACTAGCGGGAGGAATGAGCAGTTCTTC
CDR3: CASSLAVGTSGRNEQFF

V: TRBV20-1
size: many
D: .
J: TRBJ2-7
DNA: TGCAGTGCTGACTCACAAATTGGGGAGCAGTACTTC
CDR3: CSADSQIGEQYF

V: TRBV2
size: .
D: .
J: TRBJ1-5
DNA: TGTGCCAGCAGTGATACAGCAATGAAGCAGCCCCAGCATTTT
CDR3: CASSDTAMKQPQHF

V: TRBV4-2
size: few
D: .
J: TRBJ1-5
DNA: TGTGCCAGCAGCCAAGATCAGCCCCAGCATTTT
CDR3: CASSQDQPQHF

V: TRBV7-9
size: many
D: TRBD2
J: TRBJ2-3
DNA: TGTGCCAGCGACCTAAATATGGGGGGGACAGATACGCAGTATTTT
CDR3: CASDLNMGGTDTQYF